This paragraph reports one T cell receptor (beta chain). The antigen is not known. The CDR3 has 14 residues. Trimming took 4 bases from V and 0 from J; bases not matched to a gene: 2. Germline V CDR1 and CDR2: LNHDA, SQIVND (reference sequence). This sample was included in a study of vaccination effects on CD4 cells after COVID-19. Sequenced by immunoSEQ multiplex PCR; TCRdb stores in-frame clones only, minus some. The sample records 74,000 or so clones, 75% to 90% being singletons. Sequencing was preceded by expansion of antigen-specific CD4+ T cells with viral peptide pools in the ViraFEST assay. The authors isolated CD4+ T cells after 10 days of culture. Among the vaccine recipients, none had a prior SARS-CoV-2 infection, and nucleocapsid antibodies were negative. The authors exchanged half the medium for IL-2 medium on days 3 and 7. Study observations and caveats: Sampling in the study covered few convalescent patients and included no early post-infection timepoints. Marked clonal contraction of infection- and vaccine-induced clones was seen late after vaccination. Only a single clone (1 of 255 vaccine-induced clones in healthy vaccinees) cross-reacted with common cold coronaviruses.

This receptor was taken from a human donor who received a COVID-19 vaccine. This chain uses TRBV19 with TRBJ1-2, with 7 positions matching TRBD1. The starting material was CD4+ T cells from PBMCs cultured with SARS-CoV-2 spike peptides, obtained before COVID-19 vaccination. CDR3 region: CASSRDRANYGYTF. The CDR3 coding sequence is TGTGCCAGTAGTAGAGACAGGGCTAACTATGGCTACACCTTC.